This T cell receptor beta chain was identified in a study of OX40 agonist ivuxolimab in advanced cancers. As for the study in general: Ivuxolimab, an antibody acting as an agonist of OX40 (CD134), was used to treat patients. Patients were treated with intravenous ivuxolimab, dosed at 0.01 to 10 mg/kg and infused every 2 weeks. Recorded diagnoses for dose-escalation patients were hepatocellular carcinoma, melanoma, renal cell or head and neck cancer.

Trimming took 2 bases from V and 4 from J, leaving 6 bases between them. The CDR3 is made up of 13 amino acids. CDR1 is MNHNY, CDR2 SVGAGI, per germline (reference sequence). The table came from immunoSEQ multiplex PCR; TCRdb's copy has only in-frame clones and leaves some out. The sample holds about 80,000 clones, about 83% seen once. Findings of the study overall: At 0.1 to 3.0 mg/kg, CD4+ and CD8+ blood T cells expanded clonally by week 6.

Points on this clone: The antigen remains unidentified.

This TCR derives from an adult with an advanced solid tumor such as melanoma, head and neck, liver or kidney cancer. The sequenced sample was CD4+ or CD8+ T cells sorted from blood, obtained in a trial of the OX40 agonist ivuxolimab. The chain links TRBV6-6 to TRBJ1-5; D is possibly TRBD1 (5 bases). The CDR3 DNA reads as TGTGCCAGCAGTTACGACAGTAATCAGCCCCAGCATTTT. Amino acid sequence: CASSYDSNQPQHF.